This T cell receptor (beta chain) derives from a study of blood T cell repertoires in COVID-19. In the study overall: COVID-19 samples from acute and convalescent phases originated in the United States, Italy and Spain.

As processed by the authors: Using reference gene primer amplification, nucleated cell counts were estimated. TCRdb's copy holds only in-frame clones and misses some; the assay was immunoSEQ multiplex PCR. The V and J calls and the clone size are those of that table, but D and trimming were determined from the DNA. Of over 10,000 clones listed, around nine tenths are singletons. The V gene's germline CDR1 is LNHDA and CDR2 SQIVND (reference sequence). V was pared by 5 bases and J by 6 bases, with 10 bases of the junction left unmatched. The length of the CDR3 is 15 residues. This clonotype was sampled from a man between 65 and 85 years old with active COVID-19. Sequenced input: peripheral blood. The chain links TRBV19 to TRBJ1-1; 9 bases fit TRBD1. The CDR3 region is CASSHQQGARAEAFF. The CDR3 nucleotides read TGTGCCAGTAGTCATCAACAGGGGGCTCGAGCTGAAGCTTTCTTT.